This entry lists 30 T cell receptor beta chains sequenced from one sample in a study of T cells after yellow fever vaccination. TCRdb independently ran MiXCR on the 5' RACE reads; one entry per CDR3 protein. The sample has about 350,000 distinct CDR3 sequences, under 15% seen once. The source was CD4+ T cells sorted from PBMCs, collected 15 days after the yellow fever booster vaccination. These receptors came from a man aged 18 to 30 who received the YFV17D yellow fever vaccine.

This clonotype was seen many times. The chain employs TRBV20-1 and TRBJ2-5; 12 nucleotides line up with TRBD1. CDR1 is DFQATT, CDR2 SNEGSKA, per germline (reference sequence). CDR3 length equals 17 residues. With 4 bases clipped from V and 4 bases from J, the junction kept 13 bases outside the gene matches. This CDR3 reads CSANPRSGTGGRETQYF. The CDR3 nucleotides read TGCAGTGCTAATCCGCGGAGCGGGACAGGGGGCAGAGAGACCCAGTACTTC.

This clonotype was counted only a few times. This chain links TRBV7-2 with TRBJ2-5; a possible D gene is TRBD1 (5 bases). From germline, CDR1 is SGHTA and CDR2 FQGNSA. The V end was cut by 5 bases, the J end by 7 bases, with 17 bases between. The CDR3 runs 14 residues. CDR3 sequence: CASSAVGAPMTQYF. CDR3 in DNA: TGTGCCAGCAGCGCCGTAGGGGCCCCCATGACCCAGTACTTC.

This clonotype has ten or more counts. The CDR3 is CASSLLAGAQETQYF. The CDR3 nucleotides read TGTGCCAGCAGTCTACTAGCGGGGGCCCAAGAGACCCAGTACTTC. V gene TRBV6-5 combines with J gene TRBJ2-5, with 11 bases lining up with TRBD2. Germline V lookup: CDR1 MNHEY, CDR2 SVGAGI. With 5 bases clipped from V and 1 base from J, the junction kept 3 bases outside the gene matches. CDR3 size: 15 residues.

The chain joins TRBV5-6 to TRBJ1-3; a weak D match, TRBD1 (6 bases). Germline CDR1 and CDR2: SGHDT and YYEEEE. The CDR3 covers 13 residues. The germline V and J ends were trimmed by 0 bases and 6 bases, with 7 bases remaining between them. CDR3 in DNA: TGTGCCAGCAGCTTGGCGGGGGCAAACACCATATATTTT. Its translation is CASSLAGANTIYF. Filled out from reference TRBV5-6 and TRBJ1-3, the complete variable domain reads DAGVTQSPTHLIKTRGQQVTLRCSPKSGHDTVSWYQQALGQGPQFIFQYYEEEERQRGNFPDRFSGHQFPNYSSELNVNALLLGDSALYLCASSLAGANTIYFGEGSWLTVV.

This clonotype appeared a few times. The chain uses TRBV10-3 and TRBJ2-3, with TRBD1 matching 9 bases. The V gene's germline CDR1 is ENHRY and CDR2 SYGVKD. V was clipped by 11 bases and J by 3 bases; unmatched bases: 6. CDR3 length equals 13 residues. CDR3 sequence: CAARTGVTDTQYF. The CDR3 DNA reads as TGTGCCGCTAGGACAGGGGTGACAGATACGCAGTATTTT.

A few counts support this clonotype. The V gene is TRBV5-4, the J gene TRBJ2-1, with TRBD1 identical over 7 bases. The V gene's germline CDR1 is SGHNT and CDR2 YYREEE (reference sequence). V gave up 4 bases and J gave up 4 bases; unmatched junction bases: 5. The CDR3 runs to 14 residues. The CDR3 DNA is TGTGCCAGCAGCAACACAGGGGAGTACAATGAGCAGTTCTTC. Protein product: CASSNTGEYNEQFF.

The V gene is TRBV12-3 or TRBV12-4, the J gene TRBJ1-1, with no clear D. This CDR3 is built from 14 residues. Deletions cut 3 bases from V and 3 bases from J, with 11 bases between. In nucleotides, the CDR3 is TGTGCCAGCAGTTTTCTAAGTCTGGACACTGAAGCTTTCTTT. This translates into CASSFLSLDTEAFF.

The table lists this clonotype with many counts. The V call is TRBV18, the J call TRBJ1-3; D might be TRBD1 (5 bases). Trimming took off 4 bases at V and 0 bases at J, with 7 bases between the two ends. The germline V gene encodes CDR1 KGHSH and CDR2 LQKENI. The length of the CDR3 is 14 residues. CDR3 sequence: CASSLDSSGNTIYF. In DNA, the CDR3 is TGTGCCAGCTCACTCGACAGCTCTGGAAACACCATATATTTT.

V usage is TRBV12-3 or TRBV12-4 and J usage is TRBJ2-3; a weak D match, TRBD2 (7 bases). Deletions cut 8 bases from V and 0 bases from J, with 9 bases between. The CDR3 runs to 13 residues. CDR3 region: CASRGASTDTQYF. DNA for the CDR3: TGTGCCAGCCGGGGGGCTAGCACAGATACGCAGTATTTT.

Only a few counts were recorded for this clonotype. V gene TRBV6-1 combines with J gene TRBJ1-4; 8 nucleotides align to TRBD1. CDR1 is MNHNS and CDR2 is SASEGT in the germline V gene. This CDR3 has 14 residues. Trimming cost V 8 bases and J 7 bases; bases outside gene matches: 9. The DNA for the CDR3 is TGTGCCAGCGGTATCAGGGGGCTTAGTGAAAAACTGTTTTTT. The encoded protein is CASGIRGLSEKLFF.

The rearrangement joins TRBV20-1 to TRBJ1-2; maybe TRBD1 (5 bases). V gave up 5 bases and J gave up 2 bases, with 15 bases separating them. The CDR3 has 14 amino acids. Germline assignment: CDR1 DFQATT and CDR2 SNEGSKA (reference sequence). The CDR3 DNA is TGCAGTGCTCTGATAGGGGCTTCAAACTATGGCTACACCTTC. Its protein product is CSALIGASNYGYTF.

The V and J genes are TRBV3-1 and TRBJ2-3; D perhaps matches TRBD2 (6 bases). V dropped 0 bases and J dropped 1 base, with 8 bases sitting between them. The germline gives CDR1 LGHDT, CDR2 YNNKEL (reference sequence). CDR3 length equals 15 residues. The CDR3 is CASSQDQRGTDTQYF. DNA for the CDR3: TGTGCCAGCAGCCAAGATCAGCGGGGCACAGATACGCAGTATTTT.

The chain has TRBV18 and TRBJ1-1, with 10 bases lining up with TRBD1. Germline V gives CDR1 KGHSH, CDR2 LQKENI. The CDR3 sequence is 17 residues long. The ends lost 4 bases at V and 1 base at J; junction bases unmatched: 9. The CDR3 sequence is CASSQRQGALGNTEAFF. As DNA, the CDR3 is TGTGCCAGCTCACAACGACAGGGGGCATTAGGGAACACTGAAGCTTTCTTT.

The chain recombines TRBV5-1 with TRBJ1-3; D is possibly TRBD1 (6 bases). CDR1 SGHRS and CDR2 YFSETQ come from the germline V gene. The CDR3 consists of 18 residues. The V gene lost 0 bases and the J gene lost 0 bases, with 16 bases spanning the gap. This CDR3 reads CASSLASGGPGSGNTIYF. CDR3 in DNA: TGCGCCAGCAGCTTGGCCTCGGGGGGGCCGGGCTCTGGAAACACCATATATTTT.

This clonotype has a handful of counts. The chain has TRBV5-4 and TRBJ2-7; 7 nucleotides agree with TRBD1. V shed 4 bases and J 2 bases; nucleotides not matched to a gene: 6. The CDR3 is made up of 14 amino acids. CDR1 and CDR2 from the germline V gene are SGHNT and YYREEE (reference sequence). CDR3 sequence reads: CASSARDSPYEQYF. CDR3 DNA sequence: TGTGCCAGCAGCGCCCGGGACAGCCCCTACGAGCAGTACTTC.

CDR3 DNA: TGTGCCAGCAGTGGGGCCCGGACTCTGTGGGGGGATGAGCAGTTCTTC. It specifies CASSGARTLWGDEQFF. The chain carries TRBV12-3 or TRBV12-4 and TRBJ2-1; a possible D gene is TRBD2 (6 bases). The germline V and J ends were trimmed by 5 bases and 8 bases, with 22 bases remaining between them. The CDR3 covers 16 residues.

This clonotype was counted a few times. This chain links TRBV5-6 with TRBJ2-1, with D possibly TRBD2 on 5 matching bases. The CDR3 has 12 residues. Trimming removed 5 bases at V and 15 bases at J, with 18 bases between. The germline V gene has CDR1 SGHDT and CDR2 YYEEEE. CDR3 residues: CASSDRTRPAFF. The CDR3 DNA is TGTGCCAGCAGTGACCGCACTAGACCTGCGTTCTTC. The variable domain in full, with the rest retrieved from reference TRBV5-6 and TRBJ2-1, is DAGVTQSPTHLIKTRGQQVTLRCSPKSGHDTVSWYQQALGQGPQFIFQYYEEEERQRGNFPDRFSGHQFPNYSSELNVNALLLGDSALYLCASSDRTRPAFFGPGTRLTVL.

This clonotype was counted many times. V gene TRBV6-2 or TRBV6-3 combines with J gene TRBJ2-5; D remains ambiguous. V lost 2 bases and J 5 bases, leaving 9 bases between the germline ends. Germline V CDR1 and CDR2: MNHEY, SVGEGT. The CDR3 length is 13 residues. The CDR3 loop reads CASSYGSWETQYF. CDR3 sequence (DNA): TGTGCCAGCAGTTACGGTTCCTGGGAGACCCAGTACTTC.

This clonotype appeared many times. The chain combines TRBV20-1 with TRBJ2-3; D is perhaps TRBD1 or TRBD2 (5 bases each). Germline CDR1 reads DFQATT; CDR2 reads SNEGSKA (reference sequence). The V and J ends lost 1 base and 0 bases respectively, with 17 bases between them. This CDR3 has 17 amino acids. The CDR3 nucleotides read TGCAGTGCTAGAGTGGGGGACCGACCCGCTAGCACAGATACGCAGTATTTT. Its translation: CSARVGDRPASTDTQYF.

The chain uses TRBV6-2 or TRBV6-3 and TRBJ1-5; D may be TRBD1 (6 bases). The CDR3 runs 12 residues. V lost 5 bases, J lost 7 bases, and 9 bases lay in between. Germline CDR1 and CDR2: MNHEY and SVGEGT. CDR3: CASSTGGQPQHF. The CDR3 DNA reads TGTGCCAGCAGTACGGGGGGCCAGCCCCAGCATTTT.

The chain links TRBV20-1 to TRBJ1-1, with unresolved D. Trimming took off 3 bases at V and 7 bases at J, with 9 bases between the two ends. This CDR3 spans 11 amino acids. Germline V gene data show CDR1 as DFQATT and CDR2 as SNEGSKA (reference sequence). DNA for the CDR3: TGCAGTGCTAGCGGGGAATATGAAGCTTTCTTT. Translating gives CSASGEYEAFF.

The table lists this clonotype with a few counts. The chain has TRBV6-2 or TRBV6-3 and TRBJ2-1; D is ambiguous. V dropped 6 bases and J dropped 1 base, with 13 bases sitting between them. Germline assignment: CDR1 MNHEY and CDR2 SVGEGT. This CDR3 contains 15 residues. The CDR3 loop is CASRPQDVSYNEQFF. CDR3 in DNA: TGTGCCAGCAGGCCTCAGGACGTGTCCTACAATGAGCAGTTCTTC.

This chain connects TRBV5-1 to TRBJ1-5, with D tentatively TRBD1 (6 bases). Deletions cut 4 bases from V and 5 bases from J, with 13 bases between. CDR3 length: 14 residues. Germline CDR1 SGHRS, CDR2 YFSETQ. The CDR3 loop reads CASSEDSSHQPQHF. The CDR3, as DNA: TGCGCCAGCAGCGAGGACAGCAGCCATCAGCCCCAGCATTTT.

This clonotype was detected many times. The chain couples TRBV12-3 or TRBV12-4 to TRBJ1-2; 10 bases agree with TRBD1. J was trimmed by 8 bases and V by 5 bases; bases with no gene match: 5. The CDR3 length is 13 residues. The DNA for the CDR3 is TGTGCCAGCAGTCAGACAGGGGGCCGGGGCTACACCTTC. This sequence encodes CASSQTGGRGYTF.

This clonotype came up a few times. V gene TRBV20-1 combines with J gene TRBJ2-3; TRBD2 aligns across 8 bases. Germline V lookup: CDR1 DFQATT, CDR2 SNEGSKA (reference sequence). The CDR3 spans 16 residues. V shed 0 bases, J shed 4 bases, and the junction held 9 bases outside the gene matches. The CDR3 sequence is CSARDGKRGRADTQYF. The CDR3 coding sequence is TGCAGTGCTAGAGATGGGAAGCGGGGGAGGGCAGATACGCAGTATTTT.

The sample holds a few counts of this clonotype. V and J are TRBV30 and TRBJ1-1; no definite D call. The CDR3 is made up of 12 amino acids. Germline V CDR1 and CDR2: GTSNPN, SVGIG (reference sequence). V was pared by 0 bases and J by 5 bases, with 7 bases between. The chain's CDR3 is CAWSVGRTEAFF. CDR3 sequence (DNA): TGTGCCTGGAGTGTCGGACGGACTGAAGCTTTCTTT.

The chain is built from TRBV4-1 and TRBJ2-2; D may be TRBD2 (6 bases). Germline V lookup: CDR1 MGHRA, CDR2 YSYEKL. The length of the CDR3 is 17 residues. The ends were cut back, 0 bases at V and 0 bases at J, with 11 bases in the middle. The CDR3 loop reads CASSQDRRASNTGELFF. In nucleotides, the CDR3 is TGCGCCAGCAGCCAAGATAGGAGGGCTTCGAACACCGGGGAGCTGTTTTTT.

There are a few counts of this clonotype. The rearrangement joins TRBV9 to TRBJ1-2; no clear D gene. This CDR3 comprises 15 residues. The germline gives CDR1 SGDLS, CDR2 YYNGEE. The V end lost 0 bases, the J end lost 0 bases, and 9 bases lay between the germline ends. The CDR3 loop reads CASSVAITANYGYTF. CDR3 DNA: TGTGCCAGCAGCGTAGCGATCACAGCTAACTATGGCTACACCTTC.

J is TRBJ2-7 and V is TRBV28; TRBD1 matches 7 bases. J lost 4 bases, V lost 3 bases, and 6 bases had no gene match. The CDR3 runs to 14 residues. Germline V gene data show CDR1 as MDHEN and CDR2 as SYDVKM. CDR3 protein: CASSFGDRVYEQYV. Here the CDR3 DNA reads TGTGCCAGCAGTTTTGGAGACAGGGTTTACGAGCAGTACGTC.

CDR3 loop: CASSPPGDYNEQFF. In DNA, the CDR3 is TGTGCCAGCTCACCACCAGGGGACTACAATGAGCAGTTCTTC. This rearrangement joins TRBV18 to TRBJ2-1, with a weak D call TRBD1 (5 bases). Germline CDR1 reads KGHSH; CDR2 reads LQKENI. The ends were cut back, 0 bases at V and 3 bases at J, with 6 bases in the middle. The CDR3 consists of 14 residues.